This TCR beta chain comes out of a study of regulatory T cells in long-lasting Graves disease (dated by TCRdb to the early 2020s). A note on the overall study: Antithyroid drugs had been taken for less than 3 months by newly diagnosed Graves' disease patients. The study took place in China and was registered as a clinical trial. This study used TCR sequencing and RNA sequencing of peripheral blood to compare persistent Graves' disease patients against newly diagnosed Graves' disease patients. A total of roughly 35 samples underwent TCR sequencing, from roughly 13 patients with persistent Graves' disease and 20 or so patients with newly diagnosed Graves' disease. Broad study findings and their caveats: Preferential use of TRBV28, TRBJ1-2 and TRBJ2-5 was observed in persistent disease, whereas TRBV20-1 and TRBJ2-1 were favored in newly diagnosed disease. Only the TCR beta chain was sequenced and analyzed. Peripheral blood alone was examined, since thyroid tissue, which constituted the primary lesion, could not be accessed. As a limitation, the authors acknowledged that the small sample size may reduce accuracy. A larger number of public clonotypes was shared among persistent patients (approximately 2,500) than among newly diagnosed patients (roughly 1,000). Persistent Graves' disease patients showed lower TCR Shannon entropy and fewer highly expanded clones than newly diagnosed patients, suggesting clonal expansion.

The sample's time point label, in plain terms: newly diagnosed GD, antithyroid drugs for less than 3 months. RNA was extracted from PBMCs in TRIzol for both TCR sequencing and RNA sequencing. Graves' disease was diagnosed according to American Thyroid Association guidelines. Patients were recruited from an endocrinology department in Xi'an, China. From each patient, approximately 10 milliliters of peripheral blood was collected into an EDTA anticoagulant tube. Ficoll Paque Plus density gradient separation was used to isolate PBMCs, and no additional T cell sorting was done. RNA quality was checked with an Agilent 2100 Bioanalyzer and agarose gel, and concentration with a NanoDrop 2000. V ends up 10 bases short and J 3 bases short, with an unmatched junction base count of 12. Sequences MNHNS (CDR1) and SASEGT (CDR2) are obtained from the germline V gene. The CDR3 covers 15 residues, taking in both the cysteine and the phenylalanine. Left in the record is the CDR3 DNA by itself, 45 bases read in frame from the first base.

On this clonotype itself: This clone's antigen is unknown. Per-nucleotide qualities are absent, and no much larger clonotype sits a single base away.

Library preparation employed multiplex PCR. TCRdb shows the sequencer as Illumina HiSeq 4000. iRepertoire HTBI primers and Arm-PCR amplification of CDR3 regions were used to construct TCR beta libraries. Before sequencing, the PCR products underwent gel purification. The authors' pipeline ran thus. A total of 60 to 80 TRBV and 14 TRBJ segments were identified across samples and were used for gene usage analysis of CDR3 amino acid clonotypes. COPE and FqMerger were used to merge filtered high-quality paired reads into contigs. Contigs were aligned with BLAST to IMGT TRBV, TRBD and TRBJ reference genes, and CDR3 was defined per IMGT. Any clonotype with a frequency above 0.1% was counted as a highly expanded clone. Shannon entropy served as the measure of repertoire diversity, while the Gini coefficient captured V-J evenness. Public clonotypes were defined as clonotypes shared by more than one individual. Starting from the raw public reads, TCRdb applied fastp trimming at Q25, assembled clones with MiXCR and retained in-frame beta chains. Each CDR3 protein appears once, grouped with its most common genes and DNA. The V and J calls shown here were made by TCRdb, not taken from the authors' results. This sample is represented by hundreds of thousands of distinct CDR3 sequences; 16% of them were singletons. 18% of the sample is in the top ten clones.

The same data also contributed to another study, on T cells in Graves' hyperthyroidism and ophthalmopathy. The second paper further reports: A patient counted as having stable Graves' hyperthyroidism if no progression to ophthalmopathy occurred over 18 months of follow-up. The hyperthyroidism patients were between 18 and 65 years old and newly diagnosed, with a disease duration of less than 2 months. The study excluded patients with uncontrolled infections, other autoimmune diseases, pregnancy or lactation. Diagnoses relied on clinical symptoms, serum thyroxine and TRAb, thyroid ultrasound and orbital computed tomography. The TCR CDR3 was subjected to a first round of RT-PCR using the HTBI primer set and the Qiagen OneStep RT-PCR kit. Most expanded thyroid clonotypes (frequency above 0.001) were also detected in blood, suggesting blood repertoires may reflect thyroid immune responses. A 13 V-J signature model separated ophthalmopathy from stable hyperthyroidism, with approximately 87% sensitivity and 81.08% specificity in cross-validation and 80%/75% in testing. During validation, the model predicted progression to ophthalmopathy a median of around six months ahead of onset, with almost 71% sensitivity and roughly 72% specificity. To identify distinguishing TCR V-J signatures, a discovery cohort of roughly 100 patients was used, comprising 43 with Graves' ophthalmopathy and approximately 58 with stable Graves' hyperthyroidism. An independent validation cohort of under 20 hyperthyroidism patients and roughly 16 patients who later progressed to ophthalmopathy tested prospective prediction of ophthalmopathy. The approximately 100 discovery patients were randomly split 7:3 into training and test sets. In addition, the study compared T-cell repertoires in thyroid tissue and in blood from roughly six Graves' hyperthyroidism patients. After sampling, hyperthyroidism patients received methimazole starting at 30 mg daily, and ophthalmopathy patients received high-dose intravenous methylprednisolone. Libraries were constructed in a second round of multiplex PCR, after which size selection and purification were carried out. Libraries were sequenced paired-end with 100 bp reads on an Illumina HiSeq2000. SOAPnuke was used to process the raw data, throwing out any read that contained adapters or uncalled bases, had a mean Phred below 15, or lacked an exact constant-primer or identifier match. COPE v1.2.5 was used to merge high-quality paired reads, and clonotypes were defined as unique nucleotide sequences. MiTCR v1.1 was used to align clonotypes to the IMGT TRBV, TRBD and TRBJ reference segments. The analysis was restricted to V-J combinations with a frequency above 0.0001, which together covered 98% to 99.2% of the repertoires. A TCS score was defined as the ratio between F50 (clonal expansion) and ExV (chaos), using BLOSUM62-based TCRdist between CDR3 peptides within each V-J. Welch's t-statistics and random forest reduced several hundred V-J features to 10 to 15, which were used in a naive Bayes classifier (R e1071). Sample size was not statistically predetermined, and blinding of investigators to group allocation was not performed. The paper describes TCR Vbeta CDR3 sequencing of 120 to 150 peripheral blood samples, made up of some 40 ophthalmopathy patients, 70 to 80 hyperthyroidism patients and about 17 progressor patients.

The sample consisted of peripheral blood mononuclear cells (PBMCs), taken at new diagnosis, from a patient treated with antithyroid drugs. This TCR was sampled from a woman aged 25 to 39 with Graves disease. Donor details come from another sample of the same person, matched by shared clones. Rearrangement joined TRBV6-1 to TRBJ2-1, with 7 junctional bases fitting TRBD2. The CDR3 protein: CATNPAGADYNEQFF. In nucleotide form, the sequence is TGTGCCACCAACCCCGCGGGAGCTGACTACAATGAGCAGTTCTTC.